This TCR beta chain was obtained from a study of vaccination and CD4 T cells after COVID-19. Cultured CD4+ T cell DNA underwent sequencing with the Oncomine TCR Beta short-read assay. Using the QIAamp micro DNA kit, genomic DNA was extracted from the CD4+ T cells that had been cultured. In TCRdb, the PCR reads were re-called with MiXCR into one record per CDR3 protein. Of some 11,000 distinct CDR3 sequences in the sample, about half were seen once. V dropped 8 bases and J dropped 1; count of bases not matched to a gene: 5. Germline assignment: CDR1 MNHNS and CDR2 SASEGT. The CDR3 length is 13 residues. Note on this clonotype: Its antigen is as yet unknown.

The treatment denotes: approximately 9-day PBMC culture with coronavirus spike peptide pools or control peptides (ViraFEST assay). The chain employs TRBV6-1 and TRBJ2-7, with 7 bases identical to TRBD1. The sequenced material came from CD4+ T cells from blood, cultured in vitro. The sequence was obtained from a human donor who had recovered from COVID-19. The CDR3 region is CASGPGGSYEQYF. The CDR3 bases are TGTGCCAGCGGCCCAGGGGGTTCCTACGAGCAGTACTTC.